The 6 T cell receptor beta chains presented below share a single source sample, sequenced in a study of blood T cell repertoires in COVID-19. Assay used: immunoSEQ multiplex PCR; TCRdb lists only in-frame clones, some missing. The sample carries under 200,000 clones, about 83% recorded once. Sequenced sample: peripheral blood. The receptors here all came from a man aged 70-80 years who had recovered from COVID-19.

This clone has just a few counts. The V gene is TRBV6-6, the J gene TRBJ2-7; 11 nucleotides line up with TRBD1. CDR3 length: 14 residues. CDR1 MNHNY and CDR2 SVGAGI come from the germline V gene (reference sequence). V lost 7 bases to trimming and J lost 6 bases; unmatched junction nucleotides: 8. Here the CDR3 reads CASMDQDRGLEQYF. CDR3 DNA: TGTGCCAGCATGGATCAGGACAGGGGGCTCGAGCAGTACTTC.

This chain joins TRBV5-5 and TRBJ2-1; D not certain. CDR3 length equals 12 residues. The germline V gene has CDR1 SGHKS and CDR2 YYEKEE (reference sequence). V gave up 0 bases and J gave up 7 bases, with 5 bases separating them. The CDR3 nucleotides are TGTGCCAGCAGCTTGGCCAGGAATGAGCAGTTCTTC. Translating it yields CASSLARNEQFF.

This clone turned up a few times. The chain combines TRBV11-1 with TRBJ1-1; a possible D gene is TRBD1 (6 bases). Germline CDR1 and CDR2: SGHAT and FQDESV (reference sequence). The CDR3 spans 14 residues. With 8 bases removed from V and 3 bases from J, the gap between germline ends came to 16 bases. CDR3 bases: TGTGCCAGCCTCCTCGGGTGGGGGCACACTGAAGCTTTCTTT. It specifies CASLLGWGHTEAFF.

This clone came up a few times. The gene calls are TRBV19 and TRBJ1-3; 10 bases match TRBD1. The CDR3 contains 18 residues. Trimming cost V 3 bases and J 0 bases; bases outside gene matches: 8. The germline V gene has CDR1 LNHDA and CDR2 SQIVND (reference sequence). Written as DNA, the CDR3 is TGTGCCAGTAGTATGCGGGACAGGGGCCCTAGCTCTGGAAACACCATATATTTT. Translating it yields CASSMRDRGPSSGNTIYF.

The V call is TRBV5-6, the J call TRBJ2-2; 13 bases line up with TRBD2. CDR3 length: 18 residues. CDR1 and CDR2 from the germline V gene are SGHDT and YYEEEE. Trimming took 4 bases from V and 3 from J; bases not matched to a gene: 9. The CDR3 region has the DNA TGTGCCAGCAGCATGGGACTAGCGGGATTTCGTGACACCGGGGAGCTGTTTTTT. Its translation: CASSMGLAGFRDTGELFF.

The V gene is TRBV10-3, the J gene TRBJ1-2; D is possibly TRBD1 (5 bases). From germline, CDR1 is ENHRY and CDR2 SYGVKD. Trimming removed 2 bases from V and 6 bases from J, with 13 bases in between. The CDR3 is 14 amino acids. For the CDR3, the DNA is TGTGCCATCAGTGAGGCCTCTCTAGGGGATGGCTACACCTTC. Protein: CAISEASLGDGYTF.